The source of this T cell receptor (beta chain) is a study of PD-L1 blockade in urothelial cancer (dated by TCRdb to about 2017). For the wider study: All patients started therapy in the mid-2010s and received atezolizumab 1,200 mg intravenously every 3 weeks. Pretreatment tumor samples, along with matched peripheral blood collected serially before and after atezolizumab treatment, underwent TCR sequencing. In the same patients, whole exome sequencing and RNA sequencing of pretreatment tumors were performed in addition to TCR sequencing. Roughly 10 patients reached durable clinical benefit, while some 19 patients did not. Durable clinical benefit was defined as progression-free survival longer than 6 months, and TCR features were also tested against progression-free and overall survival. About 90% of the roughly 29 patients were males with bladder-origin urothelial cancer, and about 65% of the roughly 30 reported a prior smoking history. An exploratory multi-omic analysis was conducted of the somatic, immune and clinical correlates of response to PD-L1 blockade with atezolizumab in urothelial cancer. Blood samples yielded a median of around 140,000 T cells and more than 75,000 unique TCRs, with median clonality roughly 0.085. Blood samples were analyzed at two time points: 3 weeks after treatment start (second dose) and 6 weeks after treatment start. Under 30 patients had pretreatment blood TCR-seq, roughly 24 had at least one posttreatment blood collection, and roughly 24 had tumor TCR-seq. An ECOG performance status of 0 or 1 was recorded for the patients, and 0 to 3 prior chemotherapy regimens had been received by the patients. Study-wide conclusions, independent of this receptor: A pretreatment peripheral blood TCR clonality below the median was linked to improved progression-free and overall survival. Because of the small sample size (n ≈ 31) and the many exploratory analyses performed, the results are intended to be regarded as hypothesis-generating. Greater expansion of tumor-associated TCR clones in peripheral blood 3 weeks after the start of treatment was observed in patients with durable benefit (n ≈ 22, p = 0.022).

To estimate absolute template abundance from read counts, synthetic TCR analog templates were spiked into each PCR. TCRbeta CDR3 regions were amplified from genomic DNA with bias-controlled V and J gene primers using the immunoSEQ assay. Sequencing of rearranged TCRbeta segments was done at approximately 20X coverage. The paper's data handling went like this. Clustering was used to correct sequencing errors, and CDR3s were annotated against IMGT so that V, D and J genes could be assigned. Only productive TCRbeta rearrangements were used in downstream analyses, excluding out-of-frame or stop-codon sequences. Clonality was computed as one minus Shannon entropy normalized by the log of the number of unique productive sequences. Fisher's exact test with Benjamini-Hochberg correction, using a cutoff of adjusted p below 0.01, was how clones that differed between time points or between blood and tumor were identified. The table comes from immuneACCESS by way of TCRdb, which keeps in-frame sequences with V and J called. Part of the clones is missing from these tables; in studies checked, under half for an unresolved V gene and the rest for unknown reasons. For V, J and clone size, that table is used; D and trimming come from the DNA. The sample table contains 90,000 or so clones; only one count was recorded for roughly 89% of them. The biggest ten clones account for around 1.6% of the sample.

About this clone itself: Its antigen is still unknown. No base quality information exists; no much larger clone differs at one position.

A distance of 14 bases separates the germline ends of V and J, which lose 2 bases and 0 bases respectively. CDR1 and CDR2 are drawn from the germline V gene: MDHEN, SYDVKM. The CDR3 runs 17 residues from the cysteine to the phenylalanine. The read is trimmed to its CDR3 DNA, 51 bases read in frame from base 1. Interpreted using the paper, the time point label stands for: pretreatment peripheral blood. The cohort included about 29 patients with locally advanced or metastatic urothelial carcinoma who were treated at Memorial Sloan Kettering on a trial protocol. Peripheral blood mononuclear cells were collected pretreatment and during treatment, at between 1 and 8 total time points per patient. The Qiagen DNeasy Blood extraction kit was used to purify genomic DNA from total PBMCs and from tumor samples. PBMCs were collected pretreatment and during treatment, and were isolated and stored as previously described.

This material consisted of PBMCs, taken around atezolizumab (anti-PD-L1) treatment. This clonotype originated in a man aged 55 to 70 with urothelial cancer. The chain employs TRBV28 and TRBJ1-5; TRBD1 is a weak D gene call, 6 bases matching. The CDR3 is CASSLVWTEYSNQPQHF. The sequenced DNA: TGTGCCAGCAGTTTAGTGTGGACAGAGTATAGCAATCAGCCCCAGCATTTT.